The 11 T cell receptor beta chains listed next were all sequenced from one sample in a study of pediatric ulcerative colitis. TCRdb's copy holds only in-frame clones and misses some; the assay was immunoSEQ multiplex PCR. The data contain about 4,600 clones, over 85% of them seen just once; the ten biggest clones take up roughly 1%. The sequencing input was blood. These receptors were taken from a boy between 10 and 17 years old who was a control in a study of pediatric ulcerative colitis.

This sequence joins TRBV6-5 and TRBJ2-5; the match to TRBD2 covers 11 bases. V gave up 1 base and J gave up 5 bases; unmatched junction bases: 6. The CDR3 runs to 16 residues. Germline CDR1 and CDR2: MNHEY and SVGAGI. The CDR3 region is CASSYLAGGPWETQYF. The CDR3 bases are TGTGCCAGCAGTTACTTAGCGGGAGGGCCATGGGAGACCCAGTACTTC.

The gene calls are TRBV5-6 and TRBJ2-1; 10 bases line up with TRBD1. CDR1 and CDR2 (germline): SGHDT, YYEEEE. Trimming removed 2 bases from V and 6 bases from J; junction bases left unmatched: 5. The length of the CDR3 is 15 residues. The CDR3 region has the DNA TGTGCCAGCAGCTTCGGGACAGGGGATTCCAATGAGCAGTTCTTC. Protein sequence: CASSFGTGDSNEQFF.

This rearrangement joins TRBV4-1 to TRBJ1-5, with 11 bases matching TRBD1. The germline V gene encodes CDR1 MGHRA and CDR2 YSYEKL. The CDR3 covers 17 residues. With V trimmed by 4 bases and J by 5 bases, 10 bases remained unmatched. The CDR3: CASSPKDRGRPHQPQHF. The CDR3 coding sequence is TGCGCCAGCAGCCCGAAGGACAGGGGGCGGCCTCATCAGCCCCAGCATTTT.

The chain uses TRBV7-2 and TRBJ1-5, with a possible D match to TRBD1 (5 bases). Trimming pared 1 base from V and 3 bases from J, leaving 7 bases between. The CDR3 contains 14 residues. Per germline, CDR1 SGHTA and CDR2 FQGNSA. Written as DNA, the CDR3 is TGTGCCAGCAGCTTAGGGGGGAACAATCAGCCCCAGCATTTT. Amino acid sequence: CASSLGGNNQPQHF.

The rearrangement links TRBV5-4 to TRBJ2-1; 7 nucleotides line up with TRBD1. The CDR3 is 15 residues long. Germline loops: CDR1 SGHNT, CDR2 YYREEE (reference sequence). Unmatched junction bases numbered 9, after V lost 4 bases and J lost 5 bases. The DNA for the CDR3 is TGTGCCAGCAGCATATGGGACAGAAGCCACAATGAGCAGTTCTTC. Protein product: CASSIWDRSHNEQFF.

This clone came up once. This chain uses TRBV6-5 with TRBJ2-3; tentatively, D is TRBD1 (5 bases). The CDR3 is 16 amino acids. The germline CDR1 and CDR2 sequences are MNHEY and SVGAGI. V dropped 0 bases and J dropped 3 bases, with 13 bases sitting between them. The CDR3, as DNA: TGTGCCAGCAGTTACTCGGCAGGGTCAAATACAGATACGCAGTATTTT. Its protein is CASSYSAGSNTDTQYF.

The chain recombines TRBV30 with TRBJ1-4; D unresolved. This CDR3 is built from 11 residues. V gave up 0 bases and J gave up 7 bases, with 3 bases separating them. The V gene's germline CDR1 is GTSNPN and CDR2 SVGIG (reference sequence). The CDR3 DNA reads as TGTGCCTGGAGTGTAAGTGAAAAACTGTTTTTT. Amino acid sequence: CAWSVSEKLFF.

J is TRBJ2-1 and V is TRBV28, with D possibly being TRBD1 or TRBD2 (5 bases each). V lost 0 bases, J lost 5 bases, and 17 bases lay in between. The CDR3 spans 17 residues. Germline loops: CDR1 MDHEN, CDR2 SYDVKM. The CDR3 is CASSLWRGAVINNEQFF. In nucleotides, the CDR3 is TGTGCCAGCAGTTTATGGCGAGGGGCGGTCATAAACAATGAGCAGTTCTTC.

The chain uses TRBV5-4 and TRBJ2-2; a possible D gene is TRBD1 (5 bases). The CDR3 contains 15 residues. Germline loops: CDR1 SGHNT, CDR2 YYREEE (reference sequence). V lost 0 bases to trimming and J lost 7 bases, with 13 bases between them. The CDR3 sequence is CASSLGGGRIGELFF. The CDR3 DNA reads TGTGCCAGCAGCTTGGGGGGCGGTAGAATCGGGGAGCTGTTTTTT.

V and J are TRBV27 and TRBJ2-7, with TRBD2 identical over 12 bases. The CDR3 is made up of 15 amino acids. CDR1 MNHEY and CDR2 SMNVEV come from the germline V gene (reference sequence). The V segment lost 3 bases and the J segment 5 bases; nucleotides outside the gene matches: 5. The CDR3 here is CASSLTSGRTHEQYV. The CDR3 DNA sequence: TGTGCCAGCAGTTTGACTAGCGGGAGAACCCACGAGCAGTACGTC.

This rearrangement joins TRBV15 to TRBJ1-2; D is undetermined. Deletions cut 2 bases from V and 3 bases from J, with 7 bases between. This CDR3 region has 13 residues. Germline CDR1 LNHNV, CDR2 YYDKDF (reference sequence). The CDR3: CATSRRGDYGYTF. The CDR3 DNA sequence: TGTGCCACCAGCAGACGGGGAGACTATGGCTACACCTTC.